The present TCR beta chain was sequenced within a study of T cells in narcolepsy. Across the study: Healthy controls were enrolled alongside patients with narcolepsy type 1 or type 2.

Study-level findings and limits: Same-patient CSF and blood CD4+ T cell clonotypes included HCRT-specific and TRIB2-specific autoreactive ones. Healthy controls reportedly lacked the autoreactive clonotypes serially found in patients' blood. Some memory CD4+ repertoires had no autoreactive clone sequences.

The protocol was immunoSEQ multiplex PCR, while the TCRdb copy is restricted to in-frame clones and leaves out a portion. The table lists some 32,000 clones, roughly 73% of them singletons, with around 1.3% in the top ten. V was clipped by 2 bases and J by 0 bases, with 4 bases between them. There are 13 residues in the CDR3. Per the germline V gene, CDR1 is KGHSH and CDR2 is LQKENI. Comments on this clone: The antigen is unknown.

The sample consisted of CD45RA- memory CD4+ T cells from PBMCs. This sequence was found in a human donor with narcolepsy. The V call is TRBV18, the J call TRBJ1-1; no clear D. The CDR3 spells CASSPKVNTEAFF. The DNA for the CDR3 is TGTGCCAGCTCACCAAAGGTGAACACTGAAGCTTTCTTT.